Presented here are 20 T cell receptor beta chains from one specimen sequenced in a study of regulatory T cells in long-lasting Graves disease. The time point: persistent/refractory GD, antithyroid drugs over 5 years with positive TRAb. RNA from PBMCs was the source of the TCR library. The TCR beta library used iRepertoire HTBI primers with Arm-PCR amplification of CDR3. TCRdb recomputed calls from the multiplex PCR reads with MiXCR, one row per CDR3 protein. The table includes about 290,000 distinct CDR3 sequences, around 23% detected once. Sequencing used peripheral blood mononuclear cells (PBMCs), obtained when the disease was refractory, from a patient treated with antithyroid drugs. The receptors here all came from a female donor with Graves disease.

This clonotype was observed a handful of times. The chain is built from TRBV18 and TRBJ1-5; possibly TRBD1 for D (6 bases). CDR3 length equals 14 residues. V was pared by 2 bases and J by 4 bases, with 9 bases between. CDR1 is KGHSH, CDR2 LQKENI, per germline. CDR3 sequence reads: CASSPSGQNQPQHF. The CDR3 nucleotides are TGTGCCAGCTCACCATCGGGACAAAATCAGCCCCAGCATTTT.

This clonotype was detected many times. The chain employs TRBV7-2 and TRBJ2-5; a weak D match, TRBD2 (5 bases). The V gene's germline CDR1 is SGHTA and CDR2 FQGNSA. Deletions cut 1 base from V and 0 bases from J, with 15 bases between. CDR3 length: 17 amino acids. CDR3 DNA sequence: TGTGCCAGCAGCTTAGGGTCTAGCTCCTCGTACCAAGAGACCCAGTACTTC. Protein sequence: CASSLGSSSSYQETQYF.

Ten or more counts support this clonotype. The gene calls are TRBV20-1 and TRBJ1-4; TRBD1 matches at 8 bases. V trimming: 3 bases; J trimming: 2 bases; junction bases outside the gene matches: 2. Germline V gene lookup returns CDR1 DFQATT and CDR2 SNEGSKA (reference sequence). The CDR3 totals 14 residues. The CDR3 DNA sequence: TGCAGTGCTAGCGGACAGGGTACTAATGAAAAACTGTTTTTT. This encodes CSASGQGTNEKLFF.

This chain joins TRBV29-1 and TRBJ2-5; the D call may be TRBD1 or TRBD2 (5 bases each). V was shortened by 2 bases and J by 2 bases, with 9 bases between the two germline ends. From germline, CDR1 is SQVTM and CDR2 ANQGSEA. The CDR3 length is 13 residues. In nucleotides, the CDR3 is TGCAGCGTTGAAATATGGGGGCAAGAGACCCAGTACTTC. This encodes CSVEIWGQETQYF.

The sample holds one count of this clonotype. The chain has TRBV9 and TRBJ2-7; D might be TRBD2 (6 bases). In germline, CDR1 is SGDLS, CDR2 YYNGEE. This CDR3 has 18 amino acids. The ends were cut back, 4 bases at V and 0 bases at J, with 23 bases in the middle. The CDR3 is CASSPLFSGSKSSYEQYF. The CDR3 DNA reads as TGTGCCAGCAGCCCACTATTTTCCGGGAGTAAAAGCTCCTACGAGCAGTACTTC.

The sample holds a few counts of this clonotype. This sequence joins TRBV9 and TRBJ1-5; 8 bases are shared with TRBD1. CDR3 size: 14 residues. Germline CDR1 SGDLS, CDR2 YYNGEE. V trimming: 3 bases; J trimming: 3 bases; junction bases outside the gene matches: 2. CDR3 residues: CASSEGQVNQPQHF. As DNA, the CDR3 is TGTGCCAGCAGCGAGGGACAGGTCAATCAGCCCCAGCATTTT.

CDR3: CASTSQAYGYTF. DNA for the CDR3: TGTGCCAGCACCTCTCAAGCGTATGGCTACACCTTC. V and J are TRBV18 and TRBJ1-2; D is unclear. The CDR3 loop spans 12 amino acids. Germline assignment: CDR1 KGHSH and CDR2 LQKENI. The ends were cut back, 8 bases at V and 5 bases at J, with 12 bases in the middle.

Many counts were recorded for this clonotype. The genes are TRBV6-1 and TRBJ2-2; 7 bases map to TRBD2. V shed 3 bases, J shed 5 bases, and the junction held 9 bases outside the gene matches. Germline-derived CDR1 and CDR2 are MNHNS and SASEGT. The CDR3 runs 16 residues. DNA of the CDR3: TGTGCCAGCAGTGAGTCCCTAGCGGAGCGGACCGGGGAGCTGTTTTTT. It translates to CASSESLAERTGELFF.

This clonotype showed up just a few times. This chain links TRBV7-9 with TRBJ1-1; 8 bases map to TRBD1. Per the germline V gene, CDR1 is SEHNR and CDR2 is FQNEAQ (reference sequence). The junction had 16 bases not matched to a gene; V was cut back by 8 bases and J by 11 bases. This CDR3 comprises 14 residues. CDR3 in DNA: TGTGCCAGCTCGGATACTGACAGGGGCGTTGACGCTTTCTTT. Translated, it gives CASSDTDRGVDAFF.

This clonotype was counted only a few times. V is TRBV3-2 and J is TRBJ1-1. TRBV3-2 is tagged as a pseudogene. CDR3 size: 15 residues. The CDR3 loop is CASSPWGTENTEAFF. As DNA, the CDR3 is TGTGCCAGCAGCCCCTGGGGAACCGAGAACACTGAAGCTTTCTTT.

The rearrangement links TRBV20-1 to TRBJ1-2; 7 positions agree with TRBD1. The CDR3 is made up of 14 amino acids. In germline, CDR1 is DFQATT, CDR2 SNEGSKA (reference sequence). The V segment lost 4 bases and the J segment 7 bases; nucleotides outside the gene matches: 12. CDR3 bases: TGCAGTGCTACCAGACAGGGCCCGTCCAGTGGCTACACCTTC. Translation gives CSATRQGPSSGYTF.

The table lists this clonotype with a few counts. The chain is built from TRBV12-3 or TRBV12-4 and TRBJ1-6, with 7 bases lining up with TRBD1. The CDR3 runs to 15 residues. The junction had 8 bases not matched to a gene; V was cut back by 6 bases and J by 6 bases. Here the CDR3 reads CASRGNRGGNSPLHF. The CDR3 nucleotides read TGTGCCAGCAGGGGGAACAGGGGCGGTAATTCACCCCTCCACTTT.

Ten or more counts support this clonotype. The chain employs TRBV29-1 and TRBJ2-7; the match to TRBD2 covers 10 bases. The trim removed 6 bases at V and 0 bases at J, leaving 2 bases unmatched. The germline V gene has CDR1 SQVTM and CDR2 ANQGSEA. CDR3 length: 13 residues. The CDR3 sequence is CSVRLAGSYEQYF. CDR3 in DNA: TGCAGCGTACGACTAGCGGGCTCCTACGAGCAGTACTTC.

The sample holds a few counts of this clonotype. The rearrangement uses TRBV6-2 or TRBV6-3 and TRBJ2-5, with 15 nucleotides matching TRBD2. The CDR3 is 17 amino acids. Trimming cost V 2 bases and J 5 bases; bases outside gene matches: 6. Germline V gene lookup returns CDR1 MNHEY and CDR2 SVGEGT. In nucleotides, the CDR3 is TGTGCCAGCAGTTACGGACTAGCGGGAGGGTGGCGCGAGACCCAGTACTTC. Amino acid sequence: CASSYGLAGGWRETQYF.

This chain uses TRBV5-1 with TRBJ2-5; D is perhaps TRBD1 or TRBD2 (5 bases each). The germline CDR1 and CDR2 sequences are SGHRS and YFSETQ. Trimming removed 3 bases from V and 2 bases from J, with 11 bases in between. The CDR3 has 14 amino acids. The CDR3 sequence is CASSWDGRQETQYF. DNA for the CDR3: TGCGCCAGCAGCTGGGACGGAAGGCAAGAGACCCAGTACTTC. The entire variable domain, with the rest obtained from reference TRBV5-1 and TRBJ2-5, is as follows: KAGVTQTPRYLIKTRGQQVTLSCSPISGHRSVSWYQQTPGQGLQFLFEYFSETQRNKGNFPGRFSGRQFSNSRSEMNVSTLELGDSALYLCASSWDGRQETQYFGPGTRLLVL.

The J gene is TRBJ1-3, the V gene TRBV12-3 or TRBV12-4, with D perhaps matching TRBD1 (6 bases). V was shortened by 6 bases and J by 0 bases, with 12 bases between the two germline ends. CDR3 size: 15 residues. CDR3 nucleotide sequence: TGTGCCAGCAGCCTGGGGGCCCTCTCTGGAAACACCATATATTTT. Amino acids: CASSLGALSGNTIYF.

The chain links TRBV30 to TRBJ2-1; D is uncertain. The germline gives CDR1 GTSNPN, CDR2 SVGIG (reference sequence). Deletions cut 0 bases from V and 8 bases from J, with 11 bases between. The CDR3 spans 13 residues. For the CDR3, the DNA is TGTGCCTGGAGTGTAGTGCTGGGCGATGAGCAGTTCTTC. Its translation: CAWSVVLGDEQFF.

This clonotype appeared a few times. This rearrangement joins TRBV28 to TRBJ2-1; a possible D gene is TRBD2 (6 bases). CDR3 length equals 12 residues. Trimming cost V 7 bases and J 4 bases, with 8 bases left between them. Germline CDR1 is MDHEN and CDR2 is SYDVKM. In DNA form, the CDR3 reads TGTGCCAGCAACGGAGGGTACAATGAGCAGTTCTTC. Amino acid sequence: CASNGGYNEQFF.

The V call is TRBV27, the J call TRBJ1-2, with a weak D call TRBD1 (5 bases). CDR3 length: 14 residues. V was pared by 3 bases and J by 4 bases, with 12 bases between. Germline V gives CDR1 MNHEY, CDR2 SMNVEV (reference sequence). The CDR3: CASSFQGERYGYTF. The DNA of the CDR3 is TGTGCCAGCAGTTTTCAGGGCGAACGCTATGGCTACACCTTC.

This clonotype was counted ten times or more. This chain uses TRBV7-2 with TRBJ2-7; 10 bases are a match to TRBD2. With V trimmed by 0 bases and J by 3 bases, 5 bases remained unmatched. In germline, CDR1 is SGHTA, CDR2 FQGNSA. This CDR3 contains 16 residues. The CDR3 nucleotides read TGTGCCAGCAGCTTAGCGCCAGCTAGCGGGAGCTACGAGCAGTACTTC. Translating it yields CASSLAPASGSYEQYF.